These 23 T cell receptor beta chains came from one sample sequenced in a study of blood T cells in healthy people across ages. The authors ran a second PCR of about 6 to 11 cycles using a sample-barcoded 5' primer and a J-beta primer mix. TCRdb fed the 5' RACE reads into MiXCR, producing one record per CDR3 protein. The repertoire holds fewer than 1,000,000 distinct CDR3 sequences, 46% seen once, with around 18% in the top ten. Sequencing was done on a sample of blood. The receptor source for this set is a man at least 80 years old in good health.

The gene calls are TRBV9 and TRBJ1-1; D not certain. Trimming removed 0 bases from V and 7 bases from J, with 16 bases in between. Per the germline V gene, CDR1 is SGDLS and CDR2 is YYNGEE. The length of the CDR3 is 15 residues. Here the CDR3 reads CASSVVGGLNSEAFF. The CDR3 DNA is TGTGCCAGCAGCGTAGTGGGAGGCCTGAATAGTGAAGCTTTCTTT.

The chain uses TRBV7-2 and TRBJ1-2; TRBD1 might be the D (6 bases). Trimming took off 0 bases at V and 8 bases at J, with 13 bases between the two ends. The CDR3 is made up of 14 amino acids. CDR1 SGHTA and CDR2 FQGNSA come from the germline V gene. The CDR3 DNA reads TGTGCCAGCAGCTTAGCGCTACAGGGAGGAGGCTACACCTTC. Its translation is CASSLALQGGGYTF.

The V call is TRBV6-6, the J call TRBJ2-3; TRBD1 is a possible D gene (6 bases). V was clipped by 6 bases and J by 2 bases, with 18 bases between them. Per germline, CDR1 MNHNY and CDR2 SVGAGI (reference sequence). The CDR3 is 16 residues long. This CDR3 is CASSHGPGDATDTQYF. The CDR3 region has the DNA TGTGCCAGCAGCCACGGGCCAGGGGACGCCACAGATACGCAGTATTTT.

The chain couples TRBV29-1 to TRBJ2-7; D is unclear. CDR3 length: 12 residues. CDR1 is SQVTM, CDR2 ANQGSEA, per germline. V lost 5 bases and J lost 0, with 8 bases in between. The CDR3 DNA follows: TGCAGCGTTACATACTTCTCCTACGAGCAGTACTTC. This sequence encodes CSVTYFSYEQYF.

This chain connects TRBV6-2 or TRBV6-3 to TRBJ2-7; D is perhaps TRBD2 (5 bases). Per germline, CDR1 MNHEY and CDR2 SVGEGT. V was trimmed by 2 bases and J by 0 bases, leaving 8 bases between them. The CDR3 extends over 14 amino acids. The CDR3 nucleotides read TGTGCCAGCAGTTACGAGGGCAGCTCCTACGAGCAGTACTTC. Protein: CASSYEGSSYEQYF.

The chain uses TRBV27 and TRBJ1-1; D is possibly TRBD1 (6 bases). Between the trimmed V and J ends, which lost 5 bases and 0 bases, there was a span of 13 bases. The CDR3 is 15 amino acids. Germline values: CDR1 MNHEY, CDR2 SMNVEV (reference sequence). This CDR3 reads CASSEAGTLNTEAFF. CDR3 nucleotide sequence: TGTGCCAGCAGTGAAGCCGGGACATTGAACACTGAAGCTTTCTTT.

The chain combines TRBV7-2 with TRBJ2-5; 7 bases fit TRBD1. CDR1 is SGHTA, CDR2 FQGNSA, per germline. V lost 0 bases, J lost 4 bases, and 8 bases stayed unmatched. The CDR3 spans 16 residues. The CDR3 spells CASSLATGVAVETQYF. The CDR3 coding sequence is TGTGCCAGCAGCTTAGCCACAGGGGTTGCTGTAGAGACCCAGTACTTC.

This clonotype was detected many times. V and J are TRBV5-5 and TRBJ2-7; 8 bases align to TRBD2. The CDR3 is 15 amino acids. J was trimmed by 6 bases and V by 3 bases; bases with no gene match: 11. CDR1 and CDR2 (germline): SGHKS, YYEKEE (reference sequence). The CDR3 spells CASSWGGLEISEQYF. DNA for the CDR3: TGTGCCAGCAGCTGGGGGGGACTAGAAATCTCCGAGCAGTACTTC.

The V gene is TRBV5-1, the J gene TRBJ2-6; D remains unclear. Trimming cost V 2 bases and J 0 bases, with 9 bases left between them. The CDR3 is made up of 16 amino acids. Germline-derived CDR1 and CDR2 are SGHRS and YFSETQ. CDR3 nucleotide sequence: TGCGCCAGCAGCTTATCCCTCAGCTCTGGGGCCAACGTCCTGACTTTC. Translating it yields CASSLSLSSGANVLTF. The entire variable domain, with the rest obtained from reference TRBV5-1 and TRBJ2-6, is as follows: KAGVTQTPRYLIKTRGQQVTLSCSPISGHRSVSWYQQTPGQGLQFLFEYFSETQRNKGNFPGRFSGRQFSNSRSEMNVSTLELGDSALYLCASSLSLSSGANVLTFGAGSRLTVL.

This clonotype was recorded many times. The V call is TRBV7-2, the J call TRBJ2-7, with a weak D call TRBD2 (6 bases). CDR3 length equals 15 residues. Germline loops: CDR1 SGHTA, CDR2 FQGNSA. Trimming removed 5 bases from V and 2 bases from J, with 16 bases in between. This CDR3 is CASSQQAGGTYEQYF. The DNA for the CDR3 is TGTGCCAGCAGCCAGCAAGCGGGTGGGACCTACGAGCAGTACTTC.

The chain combines TRBV6-2 or TRBV6-3 with TRBJ2-3; tentatively, D is TRBD2 (7 bases). Trimming took 2 bases from V and 3 from J, leaving 15 bases between them. The CDR3 consists of 16 residues. CDR1 is MNHEY and CDR2 is SVGEGT in the germline V gene. Here the CDR3 reads CASSYGGLAETDTQYF. The CDR3 region has the DNA TGTGCCAGCAGTTACGGGGGCCTAGCGGAAACAGATACGCAGTATTTT.

The chain recombines TRBV4-3 with TRBJ1-5, with D possibly being TRBD1 (6 bases). The CDR3 has 15 amino acids. In germline, CDR1 is LGHNA, CDR2 YSLEER. V shed 4 bases and J shed 2 bases, with 12 bases lying between them. This CDR3 reads CASSPYKGGNQPQHF. Here the CDR3 DNA reads TGCGCCAGCAGCCCTTACAAGGGGGGCAATCAGCCCCAGCATTTT.

The chain has TRBV7-2 and TRBJ2-7, with 9 bases matching TRBD2. V trimming: 1 base; J trimming: 5 bases; junction bases outside the gene matches: 9. The germline CDR1 and CDR2 sequences are SGHTA and FQGNSA. The CDR3 totals 16 residues. The chain's CDR3 is CASSLVRTSAENEQYF. CDR3 DNA: TGTGCCAGCAGCTTAGTAAGGACTAGCGCCGAGAACGAGCAGTACTTC.

This clonotype showed up just a few times. The V call is TRBV4-3, the J call TRBJ2-3; 13 positions match TRBD2. CDR3 size: 16 residues. Germline loops: CDR1 LGHNA, CDR2 YSLEER. After removal of 4 bases from V and 4 bases from J, the junction contained 5 bases not matched to a gene. The CDR3 DNA sequence: TGCGCCAGCAGCCCCGGGACTAGCGGGGTCGCAGATACGCAGTATTTT. Protein product: CASSPGTSGVADTQYF.

Worth noting for this clonotype: It differs at one base from a far larger clone, so likely a read error. The chain carries TRBV13 and TRBJ2-1; no firm D call. There are 13 residues in the CDR3. CDR1 and CDR2 (germline): PRHDT, FYEKMQ (reference sequence). CDR3 bases: TGTGCCAGCAGATTAGGTCTAAACAATGAGCAGTTCTTC. This gives the protein CASRLGLNNEQFF.

The rearrangement uses TRBV2 and TRBJ2-3; D is possibly TRBD2 (6 bases). Per germline, CDR1 SNHLY and CDR2 FYNNEI. The CDR3 spans 14 residues. Trimming cost V 2 bases and J 4 bases, with 10 bases left between them. Written as DNA, the CDR3 is TGTGCCAGCAGTGAAACCGAGCGGGCAGATACGCAGTATTTT. Its translation: CASSETERADTQYF.

This clonotype was detected only a few times. J is TRBJ2-5 and V is TRBV4-3; 12 nucleotides line up with TRBD2. The CDR3 runs to 16 residues. Germline-derived CDR1 and CDR2 are LGHNA and YSLEER. The J segment lost 2 bases and the V segment lost 1 base, leaving 2 bases of the junction unmatched. CDR3 coding DNA: TGCGCCAGCAGCCAAGGGACTAGCGGGACTCAAGAGACCCAGTACTTC. Protein product: CASSQGTSGTQETQYF.

This chain uses TRBV20-1 with TRBJ1-5; TRBD1 matches 9 bases. With 5 bases clipped from V and 3 bases from J, the junction kept 8 bases outside the gene matches. Germline CDR1 reads DFQATT; CDR2 reads SNEGSKA (reference sequence). The CDR3 consists of 15 residues. CDR3: CSAPDRGSSNQPQHF. In DNA, the CDR3 is TGCAGTGCTCCGGACAGGGGATCGTCCAATCAGCCCCAGCATTTT.

The rearrangement uses TRBV3-1 and TRBJ2-5; D remains ambiguous. This CDR3 comprises 12 residues. Germline values: CDR1 LGHDT, CDR2 YNNKEL (reference sequence). The V gene lost 3 bases and the J gene lost 3 bases, with 5 bases spanning the gap. This CDR3 is CASSHTKETQYF. The CDR3 DNA sequence: TGTGCCAGCAGCCATACAAAAGAGACCCAGTACTTC.

Only a few counts were recorded for this clonotype. The rearrangement links TRBV20-1 to TRBJ1-2, with D possibly matching TRBD1 (5 bases). V lost 5 bases and J lost 5, with 15 bases in between. The CDR3 extends over 13 amino acids. CDR1 and CDR2 (germline): DFQATT, SNEGSKA (reference sequence). CDR3 coding DNA: TGCAGTGCTCCGGCGGACGGGACTTATGGCTACACCTTC. This encodes CSAPADGTYGYTF.

The V gene is TRBV5-5, the J gene TRBJ2-7, with 7 bases lining up with TRBD1. This CDR3 has 15 residues. With 5 bases clipped from V and 4 bases from J, the junction kept 12 bases outside the gene matches. The germline V gene has CDR1 SGHKS and CDR2 YYEKEE (reference sequence). CDR3 DNA: TGTGCCAGCAGTTCCGGGACAGCGTTTTTTTACGAGCAGTACTTC. Its protein product is CASSSGTAFFYEQYF.

V usage is TRBV20-1 and J usage is TRBJ2-7; D is uncertain. The CDR3 sequence is 12 residues long. CDR1 and CDR2 (germline): DFQATT, SNEGSKA (reference sequence). V dropped 6 bases and J dropped 4 bases, with 13 bases sitting between them. As DNA, the CDR3 is TGCAGTGCCGAACTTCGAGGATACGAGCAGTACTTC. It translates to CSAELRGYEQYF.

This chain connects TRBV7-2 to TRBJ2-3; 8 nucleotides align to TRBD2. Looked up from germline, CDR1 is SGHTA and CDR2 is FQGNSA. V lost 5 bases and J lost 10; bases outside the gene matches: 14. The CDR3 is made up of 15 amino acids. The CDR3 nucleotides read TGTGCCAGCAGCACCTCTACGGGAGGGCAAAGGCCGCAGTATTTT. The encoded protein is CASSTSTGGQRPQYF.